One TCR beta chain is described in this entry. The antigen is not known. The data belong to a study of PD-1 blockade in classical Hodgkin lymphoma. Background on the study: With a 2-week interval, patients received intravenous nivolumab at 3 mg/kg.

Profiled with immunoSEQ multiplex PCR; TCRdb holds only in-frame clones, not every one. This sample carries about 30,000 clones, around 80% of them seen once, and the ten largest clones take 0.5% to 0.65%. General study results and limits: Relapsed/refractory patients reportedly had the lowest baseline TCR diversity, below newly diagnosed patients, who were below healthy donors. Complete responders' diversity at baseline resembled that of newly diagnosed patients.

The time point is: cycle 4 day 1 (C4D1), after 6 weeks of nivolumab. The patients all showed relapse after autologous stem cell transplantation, while their brentuximab vedotin exposure varied. Using magnetic negative selection, the CD4+ T cells were separated out of thawed PBMCs. Complete response, partial response or progressive disease was recorded as best response. Germline CDR1 and CDR2: MDHEN and SYDVKM. V lost 3 bases, J lost 8 bases, and 22 bases lay in between. The CDR3 covers 16 residues. The sequenced sample was CD4+ T cells from blood, obtained before the fourth cycle of nivolumab. The sequence derives from a human donor with classical Hodgkin lymphoma. The V call is TRBV28, the J call TRBJ1-2; D is unclear. The CDR3 sequence is CASSFEALPWVGGYTF. As DNA, the CDR3 is TGTGCCAGCAGTTTTGAGGCACTCCCCTGGGTGGGGGGCTACACCTTC.